This TCR beta chain derives from a study of cytomegalovirus exposure and HLA in healthy donors. The wider study: Unique TCR beta sequences numbering 120 million or so came from about 179 million T cells in an earlier analysis. Overall study findings and caveats: There were some public TCRs occurring in many donors, but most TCR sequences were rare. Later work found that TCR association rates differed between HLA loci; DRB1 had the most and HLA-C the fewest. In an earlier analysis, in some 500 donors, most V segments appeared productive either ~90% or ~30% of the time.

Germline lookup yields CDR1 LGHNA and CDR2 YNFKEQ. The CDR3 has 17 amino acids. V was shortened by 4 bases and J by 0 bases, with 19 bases between the two germline ends. Both 60 Vbeta primers and 13 Jbeta primers went into the PCR. Repertoires were generated with immunoSEQ multiplex PCR, while TCRdb's copy carries only in-frame clones and drops some. The repertoire holds 150,000 to 200,000 clones, with around 75% as singletons. Points on this clone: Its antigen remains unidentified.

The chain is built from TRBV4-2 and TRBJ2-7; a weak D match, TRBD2 (5 bases). Material: PBMCs. This clonotype was obtained from a woman aged 45 to 65 in good health and CMV-seronegative. CDR3 bases: TGTGCCAGCAGCCCGCAACCCGGAGCGGCGAGCTCCTACGAGCAGTACTTC. Translated: CASSPQPGAASSYEQYF.